This T cell receptor (beta chain) was captured in a study of T cell responses to AZD1222 COVID-19 vaccine. Some clones are missing from TCRdb's copy, which holds only in-frame ones; the method was immunoSEQ multiplex PCR. The table has roughly 77,000 clones, 90% to 95% seen once. This CDR3 comprises 14 residues. The V and J ends lost 3 bases and 8 bases respectively, with 17 bases between them. Germline CDR1 is SGHTS and CDR2 is YDEGEE. This TCR was sampled from an adult in good health. The sequences come from peripheral blood, collected on day 0 of MenACWY control vaccination. The V call is TRBV5-8, the J call TRBJ1-2; D is unresolved. CDR3: CASSWSHTIIGYTF. The DNA of the CDR3 is TGTGCCAGCAGCTGGTCCCATACCATTATCGGCTACACCTTC. Full variable domain (remainder filled in from reference TRBV5-8 and TRBJ1-2): EAGVTQSPTHLIKTRGQQATLRCSPISGHTSVYWYQQALGLGLQFLLWYDEGEERNRGNFPPRFSGRQFPNYSSELNVNALELEDSALYLCASSWSHTIIGYTFGSGTRLTVV.